Sequencing of this TCR beta chain was carried out in a study of T cell responses to AZD1222 COVID-19 vaccine. General study results and limits: Donors were largely white British and mainly female; clonal diversity was possibly underestimated.

Some clones are missing from TCRdb's copy, which holds only in-frame ones; the method was immunoSEQ multiplex PCR. The sample has around 150,000 clones, roughly nine tenths seen once; the top ten hold more than 1%. CDR1 and CDR2 (germline): SGHAT, FQNNGV. The CDR3 length is 15 residues. V lost 8 bases and J 5 bases, leaving 19 bases between the germline ends. As regards this clone: Antigen: not known.

The origin of this receptor is an adult who received the AZD1222 COVID-19 vaccine. The gene calls are TRBV11-2 and TRBJ2-1, with D perhaps TRBD1 or TRBD2 (6 bases each). Sequencing was performed on peripheral blood, taken 28 days after the second AZD1222 dose. This CDR3 reads CASATLGGFDNEQFF. The DNA of the CDR3 is TGTGCCAGCGCAACCTTGGGGGGCTTCGACAATGAGCAGTTCTTC. The entire variable domain, with the rest obtained from reference TRBV11-2 and TRBJ2-1, is as follows: EAGVAQSPRYKIIEKRQSVAFWCNPISGHATLYWYQQILGQGPKLLIQFQNNGVVDDSQLPKDRFSAERLKGVDSTLKIQPAKLEDSAVYLCASATLGGFDNEQFFGPGTRLTVL.